These T cell receptor beta chains were read from a single sample in a study of cytomegalovirus exposure and HLA in healthy donors. Sequencing was performed with immunoSEQ multiplex PCR; in TCRdb, only in-frame clones are kept and a portion is missing. The sample includes about 180,000 clones, 85% of them seen just once. Sequenced input: PBMCs. The receptors originated from a man in his late teens or twenties in good health and CMV-seropositive. Both conserved end residues are part of each CDR3. The D gene is left open where the match is weak. Clone size, where shown, is once, few, many, or a class for clones that have expanded.

j_call v_call clone_size d_call cdr3_aa cdr3_nt
TRBJ2-5 TRBV6-6 - TRBD2 CASSDSGRGETQYF TGTGCCAGCAGCGATAGCGGGAGAGGTGAGACCCAGTACTTC
TRBJ1-2 TRBV28 - - CASSLTGNGYTF TGTGCCAGCAGTTTAACAGGGAATGGCTACACCTTC
TRBJ2-5 TRBV9 - - CASSVDGSPEETQYF TGTGCCAGCAGCGTAGACGGGTCCCCGGAAGAGACCCAGTACTTC
TRBJ2-7 TRBV4-1 - - CASSGGLEQYF TGCGCCAGCTCAGGGGGGCTTGAGCAGTACTTC
TRBJ1-1 TRBV5-4 - - CASSHPTVNTEAFF TGTGCCAGCAGCCACCCGACAGTGAACACTGAAGCTTTCTTT
TRBJ2-3 TRBV6-1 - TRBD2 CASSEAPGPSGGADDTQYF TGTGCCAGCAGTGAAGCGCCTGGCCCTAGCGGGGGGGCCGATGATACGCAGTATTTT
TRBJ1-3 TRBV5-1 - TRBD1 CASSLGPRTGSGNTIYF TGCGCCAGCAGCTTGGGCCCCCGGACAGGCTCTGGAAACACCATATATTTT
TRBJ2-1 TRBV4-1 - - CASSQVRSSYNEQFF TGCGCCAGCAGCCAAGTGAGGTCTTCTTACAATGAGCAGTTCTTC
TRBJ2-5 TRBV5-4 - - CASSLGSVETQYF TGTGCCAGCAGCTTGGGGTCGGTAGAGACCCAGTACTTC
TRBJ2-7 TRBV7-2 - - CASSLWSGLSYEQYF TGTGCCAGCAGCTTATGGAGCGGGCTCTCCTACGAGCAGTACTTC
TRBJ1-5 TRBV28 - - CASSAGYQPQHF TGTGCCAGCAGTGCGGGTTATCAGCCCCAGCATTTT
TRBJ2-3 TRBV6-4 once - CASSEGSGRTDTQYF TGTGCCAGCAGTGAGGGTAGCGGACGCACAGATACGCAGTATTTT
TRBJ1-1 TRBV28 - - CASSLFGAEAFF TGTGCCAGCAGTTTATTCGGGGCTGAAGCTTTCTTT
TRBJ2-7 TRBV6-5 once TRBD2 CASSGTSGMKEQYF TGTGCCAGCAGCGGGACTAGCGGGATGAAAGAGCAGTACTTC
TRBJ1-1 TRBV9 - - CATPRGFSTFF TGTGCCACCCCGCGGGGTTTTTCAACTTTCTTT
TRBJ1-3 TRBV5-4 once - CASSRDGAAGNTIYF TGTGCCAGCAGCCGTGACGGTGCGGCAGGAAACACCATATATTTT
TRBJ1-2 TRBV5-6 - TRBD1 CASRQGIGYGYTF TGTGCCAGCAGACAGGGGATCGGCTATGGCTACACCTTC
TRBJ2-2 TRBV27 many TRBD1 CASSSYGQGADTGELFF TGTGCCAGCAGTTCTTACGGACAGGGCGCGGACACCGGGGAGCTGTTTTTT
TRBJ2-1 TRBV28 - TRBD2 CASSLITSGNNEQFF TGTGCCAGCAGTTTAATTACTAGCGGCAACAATGAGCAGTTCTTC
TRBJ1-4 TRBV30 once TRBD1 CAWSADRVQANEKLFF TGTGCCTGGAGTGCCGACAGGGTCCAAGCTAATGAAAAACTGTTTTTT
TRBJ2-5 TRBV2 - TRBD1 CASSENPRDRTQETQYF TGTGCCAGCAGTGAAAACCCGAGGGACAGGACGCAAGAGACCCAGTACTTC
TRBJ1-2 TRBV27 - TRBD1 CASSFGQGDGYTF TGTGCCAGCAGCTTTGGACAGGGAGATGGCTACACCTTC
TRBJ2-3 TRBV5-6 - - CASSPSTDTQYF TGTGCCAGCAGCCCTAGCACAGATACGCAGTATTTT
TRBJ2-7 TRBV29-1 - TRBD2 CSVERREGRYEQYF TGCAGCGTTGAAAGGCGGGAGGGCCGCTACGAGCAGTACTTC
TRBJ1-1 TRBV5-6 - - CASSLSEDMNTEAFF TGTGCCAGCAGCTTGTCCGAGGATATGAACACTGAAGCTTTCTTT
TRBJ2-7 TRBV6-1 - - CASNQGVDEQYF TGTGCCAGCAACCAAGGGGTGGACGAGCAGTACTTC
TRBJ2-1 TRBV25-1 once - CASSEVGGQNEQFF TGTGCCAGCAGTGAGGTAGGAGGACAGAATGAGCAGTTCTTC
TRBJ2-3 TRBV30 - - CAWALADTQYF TGTGCCTGGGCTCTAGCGGATACGCAGTATTTT
TRBJ2-7 TRBV4-1 - - CASGDGGREYF TGCGCCAGCGGGGATGGTGGGAGAGAGTACTTC
TRBJ2-1 TRBV19 - - CASSIDSRDMRNEQFF TGTGCCAGTAGTATAGATTCCCGGGACATGAGGAATGAGCAGTTCTTC
TRBJ2-4 TRBV9 - TRBD1 CASSVEGTELNIQYF TGTGCCAGCAGCGTAGAGGGGACAGAATTGAACATTCAGTACTTC
TRBJ1-2 TRBV2 - - CASSAGQYMGYTF TGTGCCAGCAGTGCAGGACAGTACATGGGCTACACCTTC
TRBJ1-1 TRBV28 - - CASSPTPYMRGLDTEAFF TGTGCCAGCAGCCCGACCCCGTACATGAGAGGGTTGGACACTGAAGCTTTCTTT
TRBJ2-7 TRBV2 - TRBD1 CATPGQGGVEQYF TGTGCCACCCCGGGACAGGGGGGTGTCGAGCAGTACTTC
TRBJ2-1 TRBV7-2 once TRBD2 CASSLASSGINNEQFF TGTGCCAGCAGCTTAGCCTCTAGCGGGATTAACAATGAGCAGTTCTTC
TRBJ1-1 TRBV9 - - CASRLNEGGTEAFF TGTGCCAGCAGGTTAAATGAAGGGGGCACTGAAGCTTTCTTT
TRBJ1-2 TRBV19 - - CASGINRSQGGYGYTF TGTGCCAGTGGCATCAACAGATCACAGGGCGGTTATGGCTACACCTTC
TRBJ1-2 TRBV19 - - CASSIRDFYGYTF TGTGCCAGTAGTATTCGGGACTTCTATGGCTACACCTTC
TRBJ2-7 TRBV28 - TRBD1 CASSETGDYEQYF TGTGCCAGCAGTGAGACAGGGGACTACGAGCAGTACTTC
TRBJ2-1 TRBV13 once TRBD2 CASSSLGREGPHEQFF TGTGCCAGCAGCTCCCTGGGGCGGGAGGGCCCCCATGAGCAGTTCTTC
TRBJ2-5 TRBV5-1 - - CASSLGHLRETQYF TGCGCCAGCAGCTTGGGACACCTCCGGGAGACCCAGTACTTC
TRBJ2-1 TRBV28 - TRBD2 CASSLLAGGRGSYNEQFF TGTGCCAGCAGTTTACTAGCGGGAGGGCGAGGATCGTACAATGAGCAGTTCTTC
TRBJ2-5 TRBV11-3 - TRBD1 CASSPGTGPQETQYF TGTGCCAGCAGTCCCGGGACAGGACCTCAAGAGACCCAGTACTTC
TRBJ1-3 TRBV18 - - CASSPIPGGIAGNTIYF TGTGCCAGCTCACCTATCCCGGGGGGAATCGCTGGAAACACCATATATTTT
TRBJ2-3 TRBV11-3 - TRBD1 CASSFSPGQNGTDTQYF TGTGCCAGCAGCTTCTCACCGGGACAGAATGGCACAGATACGCAGTATTTT
TRBJ2-7 TRBV6-9 - TRBD2 CASSLAGGPGEQYF TGTGCCAGCAGTTTAGCGGGAGGGCCGGGGGAGCAGTACTTC
TRBJ1-5 TRBV2 - - CASSVEGDSNQPQHF TGTGCCAGCAGCGTTGAGGGGGACAGCAATCAGCCCCAGCATTTT
TRBJ2-2 TRBV28 - - CASLRELTGELFF TGTGCCAGCCTTCGGGAGCTCACCGGGGAGCTGTTTTTT
TRBJ2-7 TRBV6-1 - TRBD2 CASSTGTSVYYEQYF TGTGCCAGCTCGACCGGGACTAGCGTATACTACGAGCAGTACTTC
TRBJ2-1 TRBV11-3 - - CASSLDQSGEQFF TGTGCCAGCAGCTTAGATCAGAGCGGTGAGCAGTTCTTC
TRBJ2-3 TRBV13 - TRBD1 CASSLGTGGAKGTDTQYF TGTGCCAGCAGCTTAGGGACAGGGGGCGCGAAGGGCACAGATACGCAGTATTTT
TRBJ2-1 TRBV4-1 - TRBD2 CASSHVSSGGYNEQFF TGCGCCAGCAGCCATGTATCTAGCGGGGGTTACAATGAGCAGTTCTTC
TRBJ2-1 TRBV28 - TRBD1 CASRRQGNEQFF TGTGCCAGCAGAAGACAGGGCAATGAGCAGTTCTTC
TRBJ1-6 TRBV7-2 - TRBD1 CASSFHRGENSPLHF TGTGCCAGCAGCTTTCACAGGGGGGAGAATTCACCCCTCCACTTT
TRBJ2-7 TRBV5-1 - - CASSPGTVEYEQYF TGCGCCAGCAGCCCCGGGACTGTCGAATACGAGCAGTACTTC
TRBJ2-7 TRBV2 - TRBD1 CASSESNPGQGYEQYF TGTGCCAGCAGTGAATCGAATCCGGGACAGGGCTACGAGCAGTACTTC
TRBJ1-1 TRBV19 - - CASSMGRGGAKNTEAFF TGTGCCAGTAGTATGGGGCGTGGGGGGGCGAAGAACACTGAAGCTTTCTTT
TRBJ1-3 TRBV9 - - CASSVKRGLDTIYF TGTGCCAGCAGCGTAAAGCGGGGGCTAGACACCATATATTTT
TRBJ2-1 TRBV5-1 - TRBD2 CASSFGLAGLNEQFF TGCGCCAGCAGCTTCGGACTAGCGGGGCTCAATGAGCAGTTCTTC